This is a list of T cell receptor beta chains from one sample in a study of a mutant IDH1 vaccine in newly diagnosed glioma. Only in-frame clones appear in the TCRdb table, and some are missing; sequencing was by immunoSEQ multiplex PCR. This table has approximately 92,000 clones, under 90% appearing once. This specimen consisted of PBMCs, obtained from a glioma patient treated with radiotherapy, temozolomide or both. The receptors were gathered from a woman aged 45-65 years with glioma. CDR3s include the opening cysteine and the closing phenylalanine or tryptophan. The order of the fields is clone size, V gene, D gene, J gene, CDR3 protein, CDR3 DNA. D genes are given only for firm matches. A row's size may be missing; if present it is once, few, many or a size class.

-,TRBV19,-,TRBJ1-2,CASSMSGFDGYTF,TGTGCCAGTAGTATGTCAGGGTTCGATGGCTACACCTTC
-,TRBV29-1,-,TRBJ1-2,CSVEPAQNYGYTF,TGCAGCGTTGAACCTGCCCAGAACTATGGCTACACCTTC
-,TRBV5-6,-,TRBJ2-6,CASSWGGQPRANVLTF,TGTGCCAGCAGCTGGGGGGGACAGCCGAGAGCCAACGTCCTGACTTTC
-,TRBV18,TRBD1,TRBJ1-1,CASSPDRANTEAFF,TGTGCCAGCTCACCGGACAGGGCTAACACTGAAGCTTTCTTT
-,TRBV4-1,-,TRBJ2-7,CASSQVNSGPYEQYF,TGCGCCAGCAGCCAAGTGAACTCCGGGCCCTACGAGCAGTACTTC
-,TRBV27,-,TRBJ1-1,CASQGGTEAFF,TGTGCCAGCCAAGGGGGCACTGAAGCTTTCTTT
once,TRBV5-4,TRBD1,TRBJ2-3,CASSRTGADTQYF,TGTGCCAGCAGCAGGACAGGGGCAGATACGCAGTATTTT
once,TRBV7-2,-,TRBJ2-3,CASSRTDTQYF,TGTGCCAGCAGCCGAACAGATACGCAGTATTTT
-,TRBV9,-,TRBJ1-3,CASSVEEGTGNTIYF,TGTGCCAGCAGCGTAGAGGAGGGGACGGGAAACACCATATATTTT
-,TRBV7-2,-,TRBJ1-4,CASTPGRFRGKELFF,TGTGCCAGCACCCCTGGTCGATTTCGGGGAAAGGAACTGTTTTTT
medium-sized,TRBV9,-,TRBJ2-5,CASSVSGRSQETQYF,TGTGCCAGCAGCGTAAGCGGCAGAAGCCAAGAGACCCAGTACTTC
once,TRBV9,TRBD2,TRBJ2-5,CASSPPGAGVVETQYF,TGTGCCAGCAGCCCCCCCGGTGCGGGGGTGGTGGAGACCCAGTACTTC
-,TRBV14,TRBD2,TRBJ2-1,CASSSSGLARFF,TGTGCCAGCAGCTCCTCGGGACTAGCGAGGTTCTTC
-,TRBV5-5,TRBD1,TRBJ1-4,CASSLVGQGREKLFF,TGTGCCAGCAGTCTCGTCGGACAGGGCCGGGAAAAACTGTTTTTT
-,TRBV5-3,TRBD2,TRBJ2-5,CARSKTRTSGQETQYF,TGTGCCAGAAGCAAAACCCGGACTAGCGGCCAAGAGACCCAGTACTTC
-,TRBV5-4,TRBD1,TRBJ1-1,CASSLQGFDTEAFF,TGTGCCAGCAGCTTACAGGGGTTTGACACTGAAGCTTTCTTT
-,TRBV19,-,TRBJ1-2,CASTKDRNYGYTF,TGTGCCAGTACCAAAGACAGGAACTATGGCTACACCTTC
-,TRBV5-4,TRBD1,TRBJ2-1,CASSGNTRTGVYNEQFF,TGTGCCAGCAGCGGGAATACTAGGACAGGGGTCTACAATGAGCAGTTCTTC
once,TRBV6-1,-,TRBJ2-7,CASSVNIGGSSYEQYF,TGTGCCAGCAGTGTCAACATAGGGGGAAGCTCCTACGAGCAGTACTTC
-,TRBV25-1,-,TRBJ1-6,CASSEYEGAPKNSPLHF,TGTGCCAGCAGTGAATACGAAGGGGCTCCAAAAAATTCACCCCTCCACTTT
-,TRBV7-9,-,TRBJ1-1,CASSIEVVNTEAFF,TGTGCCAGCAGCATAGAAGTAGTGAACACTGAAGCTTTCTTT
-,TRBV2,TRBD2,TRBJ2-7,CASQSIGPAGASYEQYF,TGTGCCAGCCAATCAATCGGTCCAGCGGGGGCCTCCTACGAGCAGTACTTC
-,TRBV6-5,-,TRBJ1-5,CASSPWPGSGQPQHF,TGTGCCAGCAGTCCCTGGCCCGGATCAGGCCAGCCCCAGCATTTT
-,TRBV11-2,-,TRBJ1-6,CASRSSGVHFNSPLHF,TGTGCCAGCAGATCGTCGGGAGTACATTTTAATTCACCCCTCCACTTT
once,TRBV6-5,-,TRBJ1-5,CASSLARGSNQPQHF,TGTGCCAGCAGCCTCGCTAGGGGGTCCAATCAGCCCCAGCATTTT
-,TRBV25-1,-,TRBJ2-5,CASSRPGPETQYF,TGTGCCAGCAGCCGGCCGGGGCCAGAGACCCAGTACTTC
-,TRBV5-5,-,TRBJ1-5,CASSLATGDGQPQHF,TGTGCCAGCAGCTTGGCCACGGGGGATGGTCAGCCCCAGCATTTT